This T cell receptor beta chain was identified during a study of sequential checkpoint blockade in melanoma. Study overall: Arm A got nivolumab then ipilimumab; arm B the reverse, 1:1. Both treatment sequences were followed by maintenance nivolumab.

The CDR3 is 16 amino acids. Germline trimming cut 1 base from V and 4 bases from J; bases unmatched to any gene: 8. Germline CDR1 is MNHNS and CDR2 is SASEGT. Sequencing used immunoSEQ multiplex PCR; TCRdb keeps in-frame clones, though not all of them. The sample lists 15,000 to 20,000 clones, roughly 70% occurring once. Treatment given: randomized to nivolumab then ipilimumab (arm A) or the reverse (arm B). PBMC sorting kept live CD3+CD8+ cells without CD19 or CD56. This sequence joins TRBV6-1 and TRBJ2-5; TRBD2 aligns across 8 bases. The TCR was taken from a human donor with melanoma. The sample in question was CD8+ T cells sorted from blood (inferred from file names), obtained from a patient given nivolumab and ipilimumab in sequence. CDR3 coding DNA: TGTGCCAGCAGTGAAGATCGGACTAGCACTTTAGAGACCCAGTACTTC. It specifies CASSEDRTSTLETQYF.